The T cell receptor beta chain under discussion was sequenced for a study of human T cells and chemical hapten exposure. MiXCR was run by TCRdb on the RACE reads, yielding one entry per CDR3 protein. The sample lists tens of thousands of distinct CDR3 sequences; 6% to 8.5% were seen once. There are a few counts of this clonotype. The time point is: patch test 2, 6 weeks after DPC sensitization. Treatment in this sample: therapeutic diphenylcyclopropenone sensitization with weekly scalp DPC. The receptor's source is a woman in her 30s with alopecia areata. Some clones in this sample may be carry-over from other donors' samples. This sample comprised whole blood, obtained in connection with sensitization to the hapten diphenylcyclopropenone (DPC).

The CDR3 loop is CASSPYNGANTEAFF. CDR3 sequence (DNA): TGTGCCAGCAGCCCCTATAACGGGGCGAACACTGAAGCTTTCTTT. V gene TRBV12-3 or TRBV12-4 combines with J gene TRBJ1-1; D is perhaps TRBD1 (5 bases). The CDR3 spans 15 residues. V lost 6 bases to trimming and J lost 1 base, with 15 bases between them.